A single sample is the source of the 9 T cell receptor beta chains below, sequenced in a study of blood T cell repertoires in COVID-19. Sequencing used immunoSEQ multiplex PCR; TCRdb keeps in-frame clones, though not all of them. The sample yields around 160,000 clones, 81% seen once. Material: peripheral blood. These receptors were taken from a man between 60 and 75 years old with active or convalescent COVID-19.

The CDR3, as DNA: TGCGCCAGCAGTGGCCCACCGGGACAGGGGAGAGAGACCCAGTACTTC. Translation: CASSGPPGQGRETQYF. The rearrangement uses TRBV10-1 and TRBJ2-5; 10 bases fit TRBD1. The CDR3 extends over 16 amino acids. Looked up from germline, CDR1 is WNHNN and CDR2 is SYGVQD (reference sequence). Trimming removed 4 bases from V and 4 bases from J; junction bases left unmatched: 9.

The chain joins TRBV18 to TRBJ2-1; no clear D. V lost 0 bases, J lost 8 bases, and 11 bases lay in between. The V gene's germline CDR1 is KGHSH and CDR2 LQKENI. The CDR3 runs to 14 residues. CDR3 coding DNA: TGTGCCAGCTCACCACCGGTAGTCCCCGATGAGCAGTTCTTC. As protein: CASSPPVVPDEQFF.

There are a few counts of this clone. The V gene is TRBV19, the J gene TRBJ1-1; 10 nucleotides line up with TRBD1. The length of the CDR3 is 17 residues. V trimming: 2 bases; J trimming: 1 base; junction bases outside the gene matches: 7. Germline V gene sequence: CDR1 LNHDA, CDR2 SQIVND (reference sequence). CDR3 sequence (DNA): TGTGCCAGTAGTATATCCGGGACAGGGGATTCGAACACTGAAGCTTTCTTT. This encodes CASSISGTGDSNTEAFF.

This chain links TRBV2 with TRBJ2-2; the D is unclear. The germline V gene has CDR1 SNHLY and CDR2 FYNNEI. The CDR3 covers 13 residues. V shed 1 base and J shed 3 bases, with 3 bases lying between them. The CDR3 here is CASSEDYTGELFF. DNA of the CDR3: TGTGCCAGCAGTGAAGACTACACCGGGGAGCTGTTTTTT.

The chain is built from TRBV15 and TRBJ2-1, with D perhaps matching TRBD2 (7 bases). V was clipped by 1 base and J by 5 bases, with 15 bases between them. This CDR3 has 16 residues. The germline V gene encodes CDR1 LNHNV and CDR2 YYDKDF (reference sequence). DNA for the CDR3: TGTGCCACCAGCAGAGGAGGGGGAGGGCCCCACAATGAGCAGTTCTTC. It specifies CATSRGGGGPHNEQFF.

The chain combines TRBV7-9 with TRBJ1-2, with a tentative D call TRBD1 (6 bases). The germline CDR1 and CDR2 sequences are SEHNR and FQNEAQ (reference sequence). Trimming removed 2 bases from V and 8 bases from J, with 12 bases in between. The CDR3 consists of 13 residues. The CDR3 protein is CASSLSQGLGYTF. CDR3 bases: TGTGCCAGCAGCTTATCCCAGGGGTTAGGCTACACCTTC.

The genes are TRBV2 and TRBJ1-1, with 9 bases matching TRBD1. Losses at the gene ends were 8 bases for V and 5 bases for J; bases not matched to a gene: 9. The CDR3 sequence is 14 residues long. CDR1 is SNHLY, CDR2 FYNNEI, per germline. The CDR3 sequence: CASGAGTGSTEAFF. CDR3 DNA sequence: TGTGCCAGCGGAGCCGGGACAGGGAGTACTGAAGCTTTCTTT.

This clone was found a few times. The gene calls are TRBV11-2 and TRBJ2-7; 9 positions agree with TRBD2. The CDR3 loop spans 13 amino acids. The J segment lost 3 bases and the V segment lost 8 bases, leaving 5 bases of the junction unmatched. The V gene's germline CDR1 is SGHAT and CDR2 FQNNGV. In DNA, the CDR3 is TGTGCCAGCGTGAAAGCGGGGGGCTACGAGCAGTACTTC. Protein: CASVKAGGYEQYF.

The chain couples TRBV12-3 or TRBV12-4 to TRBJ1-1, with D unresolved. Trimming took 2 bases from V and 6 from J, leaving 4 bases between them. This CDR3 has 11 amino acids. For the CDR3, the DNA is TGTGCCAGCAGTTTATTAGCTGAAGCTTTCTTT. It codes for CASSLLAEAFF.